Given below is one TCR beta chain in context. Its matching antigen is unknown. This sample was taken from a study of Tregs in tolerant kidney transplant recipients. Study conclusions and caveats: Validation in larger populations is needed because few patients were studied.

The method was immunoSEQ multiplex PCR; TCRdb's version includes in-frame clones alone and lacks a portion of them. Found here are under 85,000 clones, around 90% of them singletons; the top ten hold approximately 0.4%. Germline-derived CDR1 and CDR2 are MDHEN and SYDVKM. The junction had 9 bases not matched to a gene; V was cut back by 3 bases and J by 2 bases. This CDR3 has 19 amino acids. The specimen was CD4+ T cells from blood, collected before the transplant. This clonotype was sampled from a human donor who received a combined kidney and bone marrow transplant. The J gene is TRBJ2-1, the V gene TRBV28; 14 bases map to TRBD2. This CDR3 reads CASSFRPTSGRDPYNEQFF. The CDR3 DNA reads as TGTGCCAGCAGTTTCCGGCCGACTAGCGGGAGGGACCCCTACAATGAGCAGTTCTTC. The full variable domain, rest sourced from reference TRBV28 and TRBJ2-1, is DVKVTQSSRYLVKRTGEKVFLECVQDMDHENMFWYRQDPGLGLRLIYFSYDVKMKEKGDIPEGYSVSREKKERFSLILESASTNQTSMYLCASSFRPTSGRDPYNEQFFGPGTRLTVL.